This T cell receptor (beta chain) is from a study of CD8 T cells in Susac syndrome. Study observations and caveats: The study acknowledged a relatively small number of individuals in its TCR sequencing and HLA analysis.

TCR beta was sequenced from blood CD8+ and CD4+ T cells. The multiple sclerosis controls comprised treatment-naive patients whose relapsing-remitting disease was stable or active. A note on this clonotype: Antigen specificity is unknown.

RNA amounts of about 0.5 to 1 ug underwent reverse transcription with random hexamers. A multiplex approach, immunoSEQ multiplex PCR, amplified TCR beta CDR3 across 54 Vbeta and 13 Jbeta. TCRdb itself ran the immunoSEQ multiplex PCR reads through MiXCR, one entry per CDR3 protein. There are a few hundred thousand distinct CDR3 sequences in the sample; 85% to 90% occur only once, and approximately 0.12% lies in the top ten. This sequence was found in a human donor with multiple sclerosis. Material: CD8+ T cells from PBMCs.

CDR3: CASSVLEAETQYF. The CDR3, as DNA: TGTGCCAGCAGTGTTTTAGAGGCGGAGACCCAGTACTTC. The chain joins TRBV25-1 to TRBJ2-5; no clear D. Trimming left V 4 bases short and J 5 bases short, with 11 bases between. Germline V gene data show CDR1 as MGHDK and CDR2 as SYGVNS. The CDR3 covers 13 residues. The full variable domain, in which reference TRBV25-1 and TRBJ2-5 provide the parts outside the CDR3, is EADIYQTPRYLVIGTGKKITLECSQTMGHDKMYWYQQDPGMELHLIHYSYGVNSTEKGDLSSESTVSRIRTEHFPLTLESARPSHTSQYLCASSVLEAETQYFGPGTRLLVL.